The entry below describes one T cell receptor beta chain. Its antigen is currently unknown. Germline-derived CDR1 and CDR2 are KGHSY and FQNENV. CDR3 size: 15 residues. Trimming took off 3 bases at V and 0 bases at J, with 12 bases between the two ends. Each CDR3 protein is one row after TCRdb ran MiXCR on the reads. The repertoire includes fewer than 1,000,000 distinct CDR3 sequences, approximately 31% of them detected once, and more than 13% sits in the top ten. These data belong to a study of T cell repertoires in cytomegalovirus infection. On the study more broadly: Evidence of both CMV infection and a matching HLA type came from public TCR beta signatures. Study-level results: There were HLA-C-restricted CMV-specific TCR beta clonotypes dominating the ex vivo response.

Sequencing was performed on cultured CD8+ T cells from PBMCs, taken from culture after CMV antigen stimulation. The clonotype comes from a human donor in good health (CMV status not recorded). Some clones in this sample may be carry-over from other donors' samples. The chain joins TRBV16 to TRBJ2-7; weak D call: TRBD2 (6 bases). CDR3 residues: CASSHRRDLSYEQYF. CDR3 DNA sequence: TGTGCCAGCAGCCATAGGAGGGACCTCTCCTACGAGCAGTACTTC.